This TCR beta chain was profiled in a study of CD8 T cells in ankylosing spondylitis. General study points: In reactive arthritis synovial fluid and blood, some motif variants had been reported before. A TCR beta motif of roughly 8 highly homologous variants seemed to mark ankylosing spondylitis blood. Disease-linked clones reportedly showed significant enrichment in matched ankylosing spondylitis synovial fluid.

Of note for this clonotype: Antigen specificity is unknown.

The CDR3 totals 13 residues. The germline CDR1 and CDR2 sequences are KGHDR and SFDVKD. The germline V and J ends were trimmed by 9 bases and 2 bases, with 12 bases remaining between them. Making use of molecular barcodes, quantitative 5'-RACE generated TCR beta libraries. TCRdb redid the calling of the 5' RACE reads with MiXCR, one entry per CDR3 protein. The repertoire holds around 130,000 distinct CDR3 sequences, with 17% as singletons. Specimen: blood, either unsorted or a sorted T cell fraction (not recorded which). The chain joins TRBV24-1 to TRBJ2-5; D could derive from TRBD1 or TRBD2 (5 bases each). This TCR was recovered from a male donor with ankylosing spondylitis. The CDR3 DNA reads as TGTGCCACCCAGGCTTGGGGGCAAGAGACCCAGTACTTC. Translated: CATQAWGQETQYF.